This T cell receptor (beta chain) is drawn from a study of blood T cell repertoires in COVID-19 (dated by TCRdb to the early 2020s). The study in broad terms: Samples covering the acute and convalescent phases of COVID-19 were provided by collaborators in the United States, Italy and Spain. The repertoires were released in a freely available public database intended as a resource for research on the immune response to SARS-CoV-2. The dataset comprised deeply sampled blood TCRbeta repertoires from subjects exposed to, actively infected with, or recovered from COVID-19. Samples came from the ongoing ImmuneRACE study (first 160 participants) plus 1,254 subjects from 6 global collaborators. A de-identified subject ID, COVID-19 status, age in years and sex were almost always included in the sample metadata. Where available, HLA class I and class II types were taken from metadata supplied by the sample provider and were not determined by assay-based typing. The prospective study material was composed of cDNA or gDNA derived from T cells, B-cell-depleted T cells, or PBMCs. What the authors observed across the whole study: The quantity of clinical and demographic metadata differed by source and by participant and was supplied without curation.

As encoded in the germline V gene, CDR1 is MNHNS while CDR2 is SASEGT. Inclusive of the bounding cysteine and phenylalanine, the CDR3 is 13 residues long. The kept DNA is CDR3 alone, 39 bases in frame from the first base. V loses 3 bases, J loses 4 bases, and the germline ends lie 9 bases apart. TCRbeta CDR3 regions were amplified from genomic DNA by means of the immunoSEQ Assay, a bias-controlled multiplex PCR. The authors' pipeline ran thus. The number of nucleated cells in each sample was estimated by amplification of reference gene primers within the assay. To quantify the absolute abundance of each unique TCRbeta CDR3 rearrangement, sequence reads were collapsed and filtered. For each sample, productive Simpson clonality was calculated by taking the square root of Simpson's diversity index across productive rearrangements. TCRdb provides this immuneACCESS table in a form limited to in-frame rearrangements. Some clones are lacking; in checked studies, under half of them reflect an unresolved V gene, and why the rest are absent is not known. That table gives V, J and clone size, and the DNA gave D and trimming. The table for this sample lists 200,000 to 300,000 clones; 75% to 85% of them were counted only once. The ten most abundant clones make up around 5.9% of the sample.

The collaborating institutions used their own protocols to collect whole blood in K2EDTA tubes. For TCRbeta analysis, collaborator samples were shipped as frozen whole blood, as isolated PBMCs, or as DNA extracted from either sample type. This clone showed up just a few times. Its antigen is currently not known. No base quality values were provided; no much bigger clone lies one nucleotide off. This sequence was found in a human donor in a cohort sampled during active COVID-19. This chain is built from TRBV6-1 and TRBJ1-1, with TRBD1 as a weak D call on 5 bases. What was sequenced was peripheral blood. The DNA is TGTGCCAGCAGTGAGGACATGACCACTGAAGCTTTCTTT. This translates into CASSEDMTTEAFF.